The 15 T cell receptor beta chains below come from one sample, sequenced in a study of regulatory T cells in long-lasting Graves disease. CDR3 regions were amplified by Arm-PCR using iRepertoire HTBI primers to build TCR beta libraries. In TCRdb, the multiplex PCR reads were re-called with MiXCR into one record per CDR3 protein. The sample yields about 530,000 distinct CDR3 sequences, roughly a sixth seen once. Time point of the sample: newly diagnosed GD, antithyroid drugs for less than 3 months. PBMCs were the source of the RNA used for TCR sequencing. These records were also assigned to another study, of T cells in Graves' hyperthyroidism and ophthalmopathy.

Source: peripheral blood mononuclear cells (PBMCs), taken at new diagnosis, from a patient treated with antithyroid drugs. The receptors derive from a woman aged 40-60 years with Graves disease.

This clonotype was seen many times. The chain has TRBV3-1 and TRBJ2-1; weak D call: TRBD2 (6 bases). Trimming removed 5 bases at V and 5 bases at J, with 10 bases between. The CDR3 is 13 amino acids. Germline CDR1 is LGHDT and CDR2 is YNNKEL (reference sequence). In DNA, the CDR3 is TGTGCCAGCAGCTCGGGACTCCACAATGAGCAGTTCTTC. It yields the protein CASSSGLHNEQFF.

This clonotype was found a few times. The V call is TRBV19, the J call TRBJ2-1; 8 bases are a match to TRBD2. V lost 5 bases to trimming and J lost 1 base; unmatched junction nucleotides: 1. CDR1 is LNHDA and CDR2 is SQIVND in the germline V gene (reference sequence). This CDR3 spans 14 amino acids. The CDR3 is CASSAGGSYNEQFF. In DNA, the CDR3 is TGTGCCAGTAGTGCGGGGGGATCCTACAATGAGCAGTTCTTC.

This rearrangement joins TRBV30 to TRBJ1-4; D may be TRBD1 (5 bases). The CDR3 contains 12 residues. The germline V and J ends were trimmed by 5 bases and 9 bases, with 13 bases remaining between them. Per the germline V gene, CDR1 is GTSNPN and CDR2 is SVGIG (reference sequence). The CDR3 DNA reads as TGTGCCTGGCAGGGCTTTGATAAAAAACTGTTTTTT. Translating gives CAWQGFDKKLFF. Full variable domain (rest looked up from reference TRBV30 and TRBJ1-4): SQTIHQWPATLVQPVGSPLSLECTVEGTSNPNLYWYRQAAGRGLQLLFYSVGIGQISSEVPQNLSASRPQDRQFILSSKKLLLSDSGFYLCAWQGFDKKLFFGSGTQLSVL.

Regarding this clonotype: Being one base from a much bigger clone, this may be a read error. The chain is built from TRBV19 and TRBJ1-1; 8 bases agree with TRBD1. The CDR3 covers 15 residues. CDR1 LNHDA and CDR2 SQIVND come from the germline V gene (reference sequence). Written as DNA, the CDR3 is TGTGCCAGTAGTCCGAGACAGGGGATCAACACTAAAGCTTTCTTT. It translates to CASSPRQGINTKAFF.

The V call is TRBV4-1, the J call TRBJ2-7; TRBD1 agrees at 9 bases. Germline loops: CDR1 MGHRA, CDR2 YSYEKL. The CDR3 contains 13 residues. Trimming took 4 bases from V and 8 from J; bases not matched to a gene: 6. CDR3 region: CASSLTGGKKQYF. As DNA, the CDR3 is TGCGCCAGCAGCCTTACAGGGGGCAAGAAGCAGTACTTC.

V gene TRBV19 combines with J gene TRBJ2-2, with D hard to call. CDR1 and CDR2 (germline): LNHDA, SQIVND (reference sequence). This CDR3 spans 14 amino acids. V was cut by 5 bases and J by 7 bases, with 14 bases left in between. This CDR3 reads CASSPGPLDGELFF. CDR3 nucleotide sequence: TGTGCCAGTAGTCCAGGACCTCTTGACGGGGAGCTGTTTTTT. The whole variable domain, filled in from reference TRBV19 and TRBJ2-2, reads DGGITQSPKYLFRKEGQNVTLSCEQNLNHDAMYWYRQDPGQGLRLIYYSQIVNDFQKGDIAEGYSVSREKKESFPLTVTSAQKNPTAFYLCASSPGPLDGELFFGEGSRLTVL.

This clonotype has more than one count but fewer than ten. This chain connects TRBV20-1 to TRBJ2-7; 12 bases align to TRBD2. This CDR3 has 18 amino acids. Germline loops: CDR1 DFQATT, CDR2 SNEGSKA (reference sequence). The V and J ends lost 6 bases and 0 bases, in that order; junction bases with no gene match: 15. This CDR3 reads CSASPGLAGYNSSYEQYF. CDR3 in DNA: TGCAGTGCCAGCCCGGGACTAGCGGGCTATAACAGCTCCTACGAGCAGTACTTC.

In this sample, this clonotype turned up many times. The V and J genes are TRBV5-6 and TRBJ2-5; perhaps TRBD2 as D (5 bases). Germline V gene data show CDR1 as SGHDT and CDR2 as YYEEEE. Trimming removed 4 bases from V and 7 bases from J, with 17 bases in between. This CDR3 is built from 14 residues. DNA for the CDR3: TGTGCCAGCAGCCTGGAGGCAGGTGCGCGGACCCAGTACTTC. Translation: CASSLEAGARTQYF.

This clonotype turned up a few times. Written as DNA, the CDR3 is TGTGCCAGCAGCTATTCCGGGACCCCCTCGTGGTATGGCTACACCTTC. It encodes CASSYSGTPSWYGYTF. V gene TRBV7-9 combines with J gene TRBJ1-2; D might be TRBD1 (5 bases). Between the trimmed V and J ends, which lost 4 bases and 5 bases, there was a span of 20 bases. The CDR3 spans 16 residues. The germline gives CDR1 SEHNR, CDR2 FQNEAQ (reference sequence).

The gene calls are TRBV24-1 and TRBJ2-2; D may be TRBD2 (5 bases). This CDR3 has 14 amino acids. Per the germline V gene, CDR1 is KGHDR and CDR2 is SFDVKD. The ends were cut back, 5 bases at V and 7 bases at J, with 13 bases in the middle. The CDR3 region has the DNA TGTGCCACCAGTGGTGACAAACGGGGCGGGGAGCTGTTTTTT. Protein product: CATSGDKRGGELFF.

The chain is built from TRBV4-1 and TRBJ1-4; no clear D gene. The germline V gene encodes CDR1 MGHRA and CDR2 YSYEKL. Trimming pared 0 bases from V and 7 bases from J, leaving 3 bases between. The CDR3 is 12 residues long. The CDR3 is CASSQETEKLFF. CDR3 DNA: TGCGCCAGCAGCCAAGAAACTGAAAAACTGTTTTTT.

This clonotype was found a few times. The chain's CDR3 is CSADDKRNTEAFF. Here the CDR3 DNA reads TGCAGTGCCGATGACAAAAGGAATACTGAAGCTTTCTTT. This chain links TRBV20-1 with TRBJ1-1; D is unclear. Looked up from germline, CDR1 is DFQATT and CDR2 is SNEGSKA (reference sequence). This CDR3 has 13 residues. Trimming cost V 6 bases and J 5 bases, with 16 bases left between them.

The chain is built from TRBV20-1 and TRBJ2-5, with a weak D call TRBD2 (5 bases). In germline, CDR1 is DFQATT, CDR2 SNEGSKA (reference sequence). Trimming took 3 bases from V and 1 from J, leaving 12 bases between them. This CDR3 has 14 residues. The CDR3 sequence: CSASPRETQETQYF. The CDR3 nucleotides are TGCAGTGCTAGTCCGAGGGAGACCCAAGAGACCCAGTACTTC.

The sample holds a few counts of this clonotype. The rearrangement joins TRBV5-1 to TRBJ1-1; D possibly corresponds to TRBD1 (6 bases). Trimming removed 1 base from V and 4 bases from J, with 17 bases in between. Germline V gene data show CDR1 as SGHRS and CDR2 as YFSETQ. The CDR3 is 16 residues long. CDR3 amino acids: CASSLYRVGRSTEAFF. In DNA, the CDR3 is TGCGCCAGCAGCTTGTACAGGGTCGGGAGGAGCACTGAAGCTTTCTTT.

The chain couples TRBV9 to TRBJ2-1; 9 bases line up with TRBD1. The CDR3 is made up of 15 amino acids. Germline V gives CDR1 SGDLS, CDR2 YYNGEE. V lost 4 bases and J lost 7; bases outside the gene matches: 9. CDR3 protein: CASSLTGQGGNEQFF. CDR3 DNA: TGTGCCAGCAGCCTGACGGGACAGGGTGGGAATGAGCAGTTCTTC.